This record looks at one T cell receptor beta chain sequence and its context. Its specificity is not known. Treatment: about 20 received Ad26.COV2.S at low or high dose, single or two shots; roughly five received placebo; per-sample allocation not given. Following the first vaccine or placebo injection, samples were taken on day 63. The data belong to a study of Ad26.COV2.S vaccination and SARS-CoV-2 variants. Whole-study findings and limits: Reportedly, after vaccination the spike-specific CD8+ and CD4+ T cell responses displayed substantial breadth.

TCRdb keeps only in-frame clones here, not all; method: immunoSEQ multiplex PCR. The sample records fewer than 800,000 clones, 89% being singletons. V was clipped by 1 base and J by 2 bases, with 12 bases between them. Germline assignment: CDR1 SGHVS and CDR2 FNYEAQ. CDR3 length: 15 residues. The receptor comes from a person between 18 and 60 years old who received the Ad26.COV2.S COVID-19 vaccine or a placebo. Sequencing was performed on peripheral blood, taken in a trial of Ad26.COV2.S vaccine versus placebo. The chain joins TRBV7-6 to TRBJ2-7; unclear D gene. The CDR3 bases are TGTGCCAGCAGCTTAGTGGACGGGTTGGCCTACGAGCAGTACTTC. Its translation is CASSLVDGLAYEQYF.